Shown below are 25 T cell receptor beta chains from a single sample sequenced in a study of T cells in Graves' hyperthyroidism and ophthalmopathy. TCR beta CDR3 regions were amplified from RNA transcripts. The primer set for the first-round RT-PCR of the TCR CDR3 was HTBI. A single record per CDR3 protein comes from TCRdb applying MiXCR to the multiplex PCR reads. Of around 520,000 distinct CDR3 sequences in the sample, approximately 14% were seen once. The specimen sequenced was blood. All receptors derive from a woman between 35 and 50 years old with Graves' hyperthyroidism.

The table lists this clonotype with many counts. The chain couples TRBV7-6 to TRBJ2-3; TRBD2 matches 9 bases. Germline CDR1 and CDR2: SGHVS and FNYEAQ. This CDR3 contains 18 residues. V shed 1 base, J shed 4 bases, and the junction held 12 bases outside the gene matches. The CDR3 nucleotides read TGTGCCAGCAGCTTAGTCTTTGGCGGGAGGGCCCGGCCAGATACGCAGTATTTT. Its translation is CASSLVFGGRARPDTQYF.

The count of this clonotype is one. The chain uses TRBV7-9 and TRBJ2-3; D uncertain. V lost 4 bases, J lost 7 bases, and 9 bases lay in between. CDR3 length equals 12 residues. Looked up from germline, CDR1 is SEHNR and CDR2 is FQNEAQ (reference sequence). Here the CDR3 reads CASSYLRNTQYF. The CDR3, as DNA: TGTGCCAGCAGCTACTTAAGAAATACGCAGTATTTT. The whole variable domain, filled in from reference TRBV7-9 and TRBJ2-3, reads DTGVSQNPRHKITKRGQNVTFRCDPISEHNRLYWYRQTLGQGPEFLTYFQNEAQLEKSRLLSDRFSAERPKGSFSTLEIQRTEQGDSAMYLCASSYLRNTQYFGPGTRLTVL.

This clonotype was picked up a small number of times. The chain has TRBV10-2 and TRBJ2-1, with 7 bases identical to TRBD1. This CDR3 is 12 amino acids long. Germline V CDR1 and CDR2: WSHSY, SAAADI. The junction had 1 base not matched to a gene; V was cut back by 8 bases and J by 3 bases. The CDR3 here is CASGTVYNEQFF. The CDR3 DNA sequence: TGCGCCAGCGGGACAGTCTACAATGAGCAGTTCTTC.

This clonotype was counted a few times. This rearrangement joins TRBV9 to TRBJ2-7, with 9 positions matching TRBD2. The CDR3 is made up of 15 amino acids. Germline values: CDR1 SGDLS, CDR2 YYNGEE. The trim removed 3 bases at V and 0 bases at J, leaving 4 bases unmatched. In nucleotides, the CDR3 is TGTGCCAGCAGCGCCGGACTAGCGAGCTCCTACGAGCAGTACTTC. Its translation is CASSAGLASSYEQYF.

Many counts were recorded for this clonotype. The chain joins TRBV7-2 to TRBJ2-4; D is unresolved. CDR1 and CDR2 (germline): SGHTA, FQGNSA. V dropped 5 bases and J dropped 0 bases, with 11 bases sitting between them. CDR3 length equals 15 residues. This CDR3 reads CASSPELVAKNIQYF. CDR3 DNA sequence: TGTGCCAGCAGCCCGGAATTGGTAGCCAAAAACATTCAGTACTTC.

The chain employs TRBV2 and TRBJ1-5; D possibly corresponds to TRBD1 (5 bases). From germline, CDR1 is SNHLY and CDR2 FYNNEI. The V end lost 7 bases, the J end lost 4 bases, and 14 bases lay between the germline ends. The CDR3 covers 14 residues. This CDR3 reads CASNSARGNQPQHF. CDR3 in DNA: TGTGCCAGCAACTCAGCCCGGGGGAATCAGCCCCAGCATTTT.

This clonotype has more than one count but fewer than ten. The genes are TRBV4-1 and TRBJ2-5, with TRBD1 matching 7 bases. The J segment lost 2 bases and the V segment lost 1 base, leaving 4 bases of the junction unmatched. There are 15 residues in the CDR3. Looked up from germline, CDR1 is MGHRA and CDR2 is YSYEKL. CDR3 DNA sequence: TGCGCCAGCAGCCAAGGACAGGGATGGCAAGAGACCCAGTACTTC. Translated, it gives CASSQGQGWQETQYF.

This CDR3 reads CASSQRTRTSETGELFF. The CDR3 coding sequence is TGCGCCAGCAGCCAGAGAACACGGACTAGCGAGACCGGGGAGCTGTTTTTT. V is TRBV4-1 and J is TRBJ2-2; 9 nucleotides match TRBD2. CDR1 is MGHRA and CDR2 is YSYEKL in the germline V gene. Unmatched junction bases numbered 10, after V lost 3 bases and J lost 5 bases. This CDR3 is built from 17 residues.

V and J are TRBV28 and TRBJ2-7; 9 bases are shared with TRBD2. Germline CDR1 reads MDHEN; CDR2 reads SYDVKM. J gave up 2 bases and V 5 bases, and 7 bases lay outside the gene matches. The CDR3 is 15 residues long. The CDR3 sequence is CASSPLGGRAYEQYF. The CDR3 nucleotides read TGTGCCAGCAGTCCCCTAGGCGGGAGGGCCTACGAGCAGTACTTC.

This clonotype was picked up a small number of times. This rearrangement joins TRBV6-1 to TRBJ2-7; 12 positions match TRBD2. V lost 7 bases and J lost 6; bases outside the gene matches: 4. The CDR3 spans 13 residues. Germline CDR1 and CDR2: MNHNS and SASEGT. CDR3 sequence (DNA): TGTGCCAGCATGACTAGCGGGAGACTCGAGCAGTACTTC. Protein product: CASMTSGRLEQYF.

V usage is TRBV29-1 and J usage is TRBJ1-2, with D tentatively TRBD1 (6 bases). Germline V lookup: CDR1 SQVTM, CDR2 ANQGSEA. V shed 0 bases and J shed 6 bases, with 11 bases lying between them. The CDR3 length is 13 residues. CDR3 DNA sequence: TGCAGCGTTGAAGATCGGGGGCGGCATGGCTACACCTTC. This gives the protein CSVEDRGRHGYTF.

The sample holds many counts of this clonotype. The V call is TRBV20-1, the J call TRBJ2-1; 7 bases line up with TRBD2. The junction had 5 bases not matched to a gene; V was cut back by 6 bases and J by 3 bases. This CDR3 has 13 amino acids. CDR1 and CDR2 (germline): DFQATT, SNEGSKA (reference sequence). Written as DNA, the CDR3 is TGCAGTGCCACACGGACTAGCTACAATGAGCAGTTCTTC. Translated, it gives CSATRTSYNEQFF.

Only a few counts were recorded for this clonotype. The gene calls are TRBV6-1 and TRBJ2-3; 12 nucleotides line up with TRBD1. CDR3 length equals 13 residues. Per the germline V gene, CDR1 is MNHNS and CDR2 is SASEGT. The junction had 1 base not matched to a gene; V was cut back by 8 bases and J by 4 bases. The CDR3 is CASGTGGADTQYF. The CDR3 nucleotides read TGTGCCAGCGGGACAGGGGGCGCAGATACGCAGTATTTT.

The CDR3 coding sequence is TGTGCTAGTGGTTCGCCGGGACAGAGCTCTGGGGCCAACGTCCTGACTTTC. It codes for CASGSPGQSSGANVLTF. The chain links TRBV12-5 to TRBJ2-6; the match to TRBD1 covers 7 bases. CDR1 and CDR2 (germline): LGHNT, FRNRAP. CDR3 length: 17 amino acids. Trimming cost V 4 bases and J 0 bases; bases outside gene matches: 6.

Concerning this clonotype itself: A single base separates this from a much larger clone, so it may be a read error. The rearrangement joins TRBV28 to TRBJ2-5, with D perhaps assigned TRBD1 or TRBD2 (5 bases each). Germline lookup yields CDR1 MDHEN and CDR2 SYDVKM. V shed 4 bases and J shed 5 bases, with 17 bases lying between them. This CDR3 comprises 15 residues. CDR3 nucleotides: TGTGCCAGCAGTTCATCTCTGTCGGGGCCGGAGACCCAGTACTTC. Translation: CASSSSLSGPETQYF.

This clonotype was counted ten times or more. The V and J genes are TRBV28 and TRBJ2-7; D is perhaps TRBD1 (6 bases). The CDR3 contains 15 residues. Germline V gene sequence: CDR1 MDHEN, CDR2 SYDVKM. V lost 7 bases and J lost 2, with 18 bases in between. The CDR3 reads CASNVRGTAPYEQYF. Here the CDR3 DNA reads TGTGCCAGCAATGTTAGGGGGACGGCTCCCTACGAGCAGTACTTC.

This clonotype was counted many times. The genes are TRBV6-1 and TRBJ2-7; D gene unclear. The germline V and J ends were trimmed by 1 base and 6 bases, with 4 bases remaining between them. This CDR3 has 11 residues. CDR1 and CDR2 (germline): MNHNS, SASEGT. The CDR3 region is CASSEGSEQYF. CDR3 nucleotide sequence: TGTGCCAGCAGTGAAGGGTCCGAGCAGTACTTC.

The chain combines TRBV28 with TRBJ1-5, with no clear D. Germline V gene data show CDR1 as MDHEN and CDR2 as SYDVKM. Trimming stripped 2 bases from V and 4 bases from J, with 9 bases between. CDR3 length: 14 residues. The CDR3 loop reads CASSLEGFNQPQHF. The CDR3 DNA is TGTGCCAGCAGTTTAGAGGGATTTAATCAGCCCCAGCATTTT. The whole variable domain, filled in from reference TRBV28 and TRBJ1-5, reads DVKVTQSSRYLVKRTGEKVFLECVQDMDHENMFWYRQDPGLGLRLIYFSYDVKMKEKGDIPEGYSVSREKKERFSLILESASTNQTSMYLCASSLEGFNQPQHFGDGTRLSIL.

This clonotype was seen many times. V and J are TRBV5-1 and TRBJ1-6; tentative D call: TRBD1 (6 bases). Looked up from germline, CDR1 is SGHRS and CDR2 is YFSETQ. The CDR3 spans 15 residues. The V and J ends lost 0 bases and 8 bases respectively, with 12 bases between them. The CDR3 loop reads CASSLEGGEDSPLHF. The DNA for the CDR3 is TGCGCCAGCAGCTTGGAGGGGGGGGAGGATTCACCCCTCCACTTT.

The sample holds a few counts of this clonotype. This chain uses TRBV18 with TRBJ1-1; no definite D call. Per the germline V gene, CDR1 is KGHSH and CDR2 is LQKENI. The V gene lost 2 bases and the J gene lost 1 base, with 5 bases spanning the gap. The CDR3 totals 13 residues. The CDR3, as DNA: TGTGCCAGCTCACCATCAGCGAACACTGAAGCTTTCTTT. It translates to CASSPSANTEAFF.

The V call is TRBV11-2, the J call TRBJ1-1; D gene uncertain. Germline V lookup: CDR1 SGHAT, CDR2 FQNNGV. The CDR3 extends over 14 amino acids. With 3 bases removed from V and 3 bases from J, the gap between germline ends came to 11 bases. The CDR3 region is CASSFRPLYTEAFF. CDR3 sequence (DNA): TGTGCCAGCAGCTTCAGGCCCCTGTACACTGAAGCTTTCTTT. Using reference TRBV11-2 and TRBJ1-1 for the parts outside the CDR3, the full variable domain is EAGVAQSPRYKIIEKRQSVAFWCNPISGHATLYWYQQILGQGPKLLIQFQNNGVVDDSQLPKDRFSAERLKGVDSTLKIQPAKLEDSAVYLCASSFRPLYTEAFFGQGTRLTVV.

Many counts were recorded for this clonotype. The V gene is TRBV20-1, the J gene TRBJ2-7; TRBD2 agrees at 16 bases. Germline V gene sequence: CDR1 DFQATT, CDR2 SNEGSKA (reference sequence). J gave up 7 bases and V 7 bases, and 4 bases lay outside the gene matches. This CDR3 comprises 13 residues. The CDR3 coding sequence is TGCAGTGAGGCGGGACTAGCGGGAGGGGAGCAGTACTTC. This translates into CSEAGLAGGEQYF.

This clonotype was counted at least ten times. CDR3 bases: TGTGCCAGCAGTTACTTAGGAGGACAGGGGGCGGTCTACGGTAATTCACCCCTCCACTTT. Its translation is CASSYLGGQGAVYGNSPLHF. V is TRBV6-5 and J is TRBJ1-6, with TRBD1 matching over 11 bases. Trimming at V came to 1 base and at J to 6 bases, leaving 14 bases not matched to a gene. CDR3 length: 20 amino acids. The germline CDR1 and CDR2 sequences are MNHEY and SVGAGI.

This clonotype was picked up many times. This chain joins TRBV28 and TRBJ2-3; D gene uncertain. Trimming took off 11 bases at V and 1 base at J, with 13 bases between the two ends. The germline CDR1 and CDR2 sequences are MDHEN and SYDVKM. The CDR3 contains 13 residues. Here the CDR3 DNA reads TGTGCCTGTAGAGCCCAGGGCACAGATACGCAGTATTTT. Its protein is CACRAQGTDTQYF.

In its sample, this clonotype was seen a few times. The V and J genes are TRBV10-3 and TRBJ2-1, with D perhaps matching TRBD2 (6 bases). V was trimmed by 2 bases and J by 10 bases, leaving 12 bases between them. The CDR3 has 13 amino acids. Germline CDR1 and CDR2: ENHRY and SYGVKD. The CDR3 coding sequence is TGTGCCATCAGTGAGATGCCAGGGAGGGAGCAGTTCTTC. Translating it yields CAISEMPGREQFF.